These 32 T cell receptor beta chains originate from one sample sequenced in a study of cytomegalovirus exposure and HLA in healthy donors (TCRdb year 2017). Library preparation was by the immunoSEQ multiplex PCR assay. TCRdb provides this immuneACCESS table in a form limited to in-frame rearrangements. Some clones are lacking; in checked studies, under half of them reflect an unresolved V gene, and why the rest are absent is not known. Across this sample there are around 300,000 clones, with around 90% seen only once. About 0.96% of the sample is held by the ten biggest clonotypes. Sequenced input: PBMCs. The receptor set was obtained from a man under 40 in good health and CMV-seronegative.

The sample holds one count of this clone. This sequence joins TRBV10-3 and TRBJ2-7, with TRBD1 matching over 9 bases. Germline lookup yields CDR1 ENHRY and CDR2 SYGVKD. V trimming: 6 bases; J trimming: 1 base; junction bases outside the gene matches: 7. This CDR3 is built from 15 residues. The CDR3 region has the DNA TGTGCCATCAGGGCCGGGACAGGGATTTCCTACGAGCAGTACTTC. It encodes CAIRAGTGISYEQYF.

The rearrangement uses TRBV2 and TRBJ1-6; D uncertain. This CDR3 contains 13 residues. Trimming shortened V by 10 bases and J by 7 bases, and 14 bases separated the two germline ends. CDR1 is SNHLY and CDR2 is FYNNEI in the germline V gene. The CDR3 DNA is TGTGCCATTGCGGGGTCCCAGAATTCACCCCTCCACTTT. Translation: CAIAGSQNSPLHF.

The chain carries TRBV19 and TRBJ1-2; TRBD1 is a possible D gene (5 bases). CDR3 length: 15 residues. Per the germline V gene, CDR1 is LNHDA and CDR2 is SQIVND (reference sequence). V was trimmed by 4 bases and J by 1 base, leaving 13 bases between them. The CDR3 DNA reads TGTGCCAGTAGTAGCCGAGCCCAGGGTAACTATGGCTACACCTTC. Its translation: CASSSRAQGNYGYTF.

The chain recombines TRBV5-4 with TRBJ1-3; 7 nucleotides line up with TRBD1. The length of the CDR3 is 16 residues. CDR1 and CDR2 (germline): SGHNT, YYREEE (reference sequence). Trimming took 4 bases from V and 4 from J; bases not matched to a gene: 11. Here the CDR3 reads CASSPTTGWEGNTIYF. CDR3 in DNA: TGTGCCAGCAGCCCGACGACAGGGTGGGAAGGAAACACCATATATTTT.

Here the CDR3 DNA reads TGCGCCAGCAGCTTGGGAGTCTCGAACACTGAAGCTTTCTTT. Translation gives CASSLGVSNTEAFF. The rearrangement uses TRBV5-1 and TRBJ1-1; D is unclear. CDR1 SGHRS and CDR2 YFSETQ come from the germline V gene. The CDR3 length is 14 residues. Trimming took 0 bases from V and 1 from J, leaving 7 bases between them.

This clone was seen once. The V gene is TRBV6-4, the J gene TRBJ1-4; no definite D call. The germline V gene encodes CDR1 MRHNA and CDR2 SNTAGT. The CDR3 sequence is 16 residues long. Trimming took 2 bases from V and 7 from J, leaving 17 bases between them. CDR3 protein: CASSDAGRNSGEKLFF. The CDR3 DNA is TGTGCCAGCAGTGACGCGGGGAGAAACTCGGGTGAAAAACTGTTTTTT.

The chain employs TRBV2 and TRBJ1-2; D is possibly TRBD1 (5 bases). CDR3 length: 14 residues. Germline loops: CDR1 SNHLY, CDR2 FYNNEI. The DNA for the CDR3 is TGTGCTACCCGACGCCCAGGGTCTAACTATGGCTACACCTTC. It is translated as CATRRPGSNYGYTF.

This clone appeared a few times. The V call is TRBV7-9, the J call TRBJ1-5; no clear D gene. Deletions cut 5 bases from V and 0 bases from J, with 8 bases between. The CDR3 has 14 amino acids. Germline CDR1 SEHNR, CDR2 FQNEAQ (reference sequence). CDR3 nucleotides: TGTGCCAGCAGCCGGGTTAATAGCAATCAGCCCCAGCATTTT. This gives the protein CASSRVNSNQPQHF.

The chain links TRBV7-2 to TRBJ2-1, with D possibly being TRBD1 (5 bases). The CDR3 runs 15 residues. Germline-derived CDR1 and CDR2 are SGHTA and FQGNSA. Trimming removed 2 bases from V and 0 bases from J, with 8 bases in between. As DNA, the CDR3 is TGTGCCAGCAGCTTACAGGGAAGCTCCTACAATGAGCAGTTCTTC. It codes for CASSLQGSSYNEQFF. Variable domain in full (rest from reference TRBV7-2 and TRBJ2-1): GAGVSQSPSNKVTEKGKDVELRCDPISGHTALYWYRQSLGQGLEFLIYFQGNSAPDKSGLPSDRFSAERTGGSVSTLTIQRTQQEDSAVYLCASSLQGSSYNEQFFGPGTRLTVL.

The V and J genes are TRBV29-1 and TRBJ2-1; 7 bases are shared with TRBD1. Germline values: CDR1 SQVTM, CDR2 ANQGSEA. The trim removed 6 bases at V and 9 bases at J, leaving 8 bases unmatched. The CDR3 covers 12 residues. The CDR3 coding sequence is TGCAGCGTCGCGACAGGGTGGGGTGAGCAGTTCTTC. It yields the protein CSVATGWGEQFF.

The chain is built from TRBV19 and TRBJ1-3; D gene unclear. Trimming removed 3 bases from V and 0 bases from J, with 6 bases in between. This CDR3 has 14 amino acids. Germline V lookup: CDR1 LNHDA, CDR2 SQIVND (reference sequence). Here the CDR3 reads CASSIEPSGNTIYF. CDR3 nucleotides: TGTGCCAGTAGTATCGAGCCCTCTGGAAACACCATATATTTT.

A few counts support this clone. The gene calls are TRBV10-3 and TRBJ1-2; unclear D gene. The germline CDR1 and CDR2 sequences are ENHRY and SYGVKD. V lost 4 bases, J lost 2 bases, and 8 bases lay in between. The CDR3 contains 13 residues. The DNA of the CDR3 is TGTGCCATCAGTGTTGAGGAGAACTATGGCTACACCTTC. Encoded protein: CAISVEENYGYTF.

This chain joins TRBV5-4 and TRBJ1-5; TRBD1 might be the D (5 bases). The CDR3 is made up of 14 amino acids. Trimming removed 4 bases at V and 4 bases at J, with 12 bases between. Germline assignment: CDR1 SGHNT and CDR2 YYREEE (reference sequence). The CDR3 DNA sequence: TGTGCCAGCAGCCGAAACGGGGGTAATCAGCCCCAGCATTTT. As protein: CASSRNGGNQPQHF.

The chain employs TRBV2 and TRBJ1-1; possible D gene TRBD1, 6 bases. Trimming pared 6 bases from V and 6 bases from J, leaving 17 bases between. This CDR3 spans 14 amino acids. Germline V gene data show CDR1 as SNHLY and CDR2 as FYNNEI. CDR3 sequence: CASSLLGTSPEAFF. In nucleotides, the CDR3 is TGTGCCAGCAGCCTTCTAGGGACATCCCCTGAAGCTTTCTTT. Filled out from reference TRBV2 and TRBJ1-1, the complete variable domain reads EPEVTQTPSHQVTQMGQEVILRCVPISNHLYFYWYRQILGQKVEFLVSFYNNEISEKSEIFDDQFSVERPDGSNFTLKIRSTKLEDSAMYFCASSLLGTSPEAFFGQGTRLTVV.

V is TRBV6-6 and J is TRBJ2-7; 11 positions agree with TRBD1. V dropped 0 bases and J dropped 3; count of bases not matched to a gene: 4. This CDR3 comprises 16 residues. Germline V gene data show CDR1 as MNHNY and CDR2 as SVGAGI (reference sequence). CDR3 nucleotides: TGTGCCAGCAGTTACTCGAGGGGACAGGGGGGCTACGAGCAGTACTTC. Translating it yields CASSYSRGQGGYEQYF.

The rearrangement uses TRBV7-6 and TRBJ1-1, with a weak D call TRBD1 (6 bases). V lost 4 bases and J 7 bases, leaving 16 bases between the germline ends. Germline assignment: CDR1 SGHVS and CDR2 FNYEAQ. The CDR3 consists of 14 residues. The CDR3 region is CASSSRGGWDEAFF. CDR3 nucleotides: TGTGCCAGCAGCTCACGTGGGGGCTGGGATGAAGCTTTCTTT.

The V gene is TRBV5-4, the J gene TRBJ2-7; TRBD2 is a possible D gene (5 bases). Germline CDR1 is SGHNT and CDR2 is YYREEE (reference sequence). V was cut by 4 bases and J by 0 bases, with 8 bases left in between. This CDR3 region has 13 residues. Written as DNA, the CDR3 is TGTGCCAGCAGCGAGGGCCTCTCCTACGAGCAGTACTTC. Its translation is CASSEGLSYEQYF. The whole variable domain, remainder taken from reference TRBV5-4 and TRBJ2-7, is ETGVTQSPTHLIKTRGQQVTLRCSSQSGHNTVSWYQQALGQGPQFIFQYYREEENGRGNFPPRFSGLQFPNYSSELNVNALELDDSALYLCASSEGLSYEQYFGPGTRLTVT.

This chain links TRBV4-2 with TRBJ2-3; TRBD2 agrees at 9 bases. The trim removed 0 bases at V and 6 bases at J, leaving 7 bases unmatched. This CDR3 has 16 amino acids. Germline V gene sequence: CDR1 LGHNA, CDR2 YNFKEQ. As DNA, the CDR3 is TGTGCCAGCAGCCAAGATAGAATAGCGGGGGAGGATACGCAGTATTTT. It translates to CASSQDRIAGEDTQYF.

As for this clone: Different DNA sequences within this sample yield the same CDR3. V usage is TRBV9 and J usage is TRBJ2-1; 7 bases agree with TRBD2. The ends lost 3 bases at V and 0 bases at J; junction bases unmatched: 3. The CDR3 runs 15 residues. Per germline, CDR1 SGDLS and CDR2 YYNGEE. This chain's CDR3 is CASSAGGSSYNEQFF. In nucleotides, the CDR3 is TGTGCCAGCAGCGCCGGGGGGAGCTCCTACAATGAGCAGTTCTTC.

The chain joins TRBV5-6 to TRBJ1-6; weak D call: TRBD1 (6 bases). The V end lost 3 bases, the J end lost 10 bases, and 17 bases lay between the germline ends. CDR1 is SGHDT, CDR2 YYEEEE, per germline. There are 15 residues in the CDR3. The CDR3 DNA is TGTGCCAGCAGCTCGTTTAACGATCAGGGGTCACCCCTCCACTTT. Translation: CASSSFNDQGSPLHF.

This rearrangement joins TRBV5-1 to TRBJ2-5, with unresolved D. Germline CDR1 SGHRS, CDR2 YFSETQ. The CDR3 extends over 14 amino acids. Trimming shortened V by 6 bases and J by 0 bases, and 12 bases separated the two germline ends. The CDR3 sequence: CASTSSRNQETQYF. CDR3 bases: TGCGCCAGCACCAGCAGCAGGAACCAAGAGACCCAGTACTTC.

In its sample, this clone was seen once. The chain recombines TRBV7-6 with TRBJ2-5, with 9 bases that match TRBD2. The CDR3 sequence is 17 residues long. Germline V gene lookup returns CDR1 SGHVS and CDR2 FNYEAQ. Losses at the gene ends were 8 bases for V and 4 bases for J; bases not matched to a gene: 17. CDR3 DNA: TGTGCCAGCGCCGGTTGGGCGGGGGGGTCGATCCCAGAGACCCAGTACTTC. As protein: CASAGWAGGSIPETQYF.

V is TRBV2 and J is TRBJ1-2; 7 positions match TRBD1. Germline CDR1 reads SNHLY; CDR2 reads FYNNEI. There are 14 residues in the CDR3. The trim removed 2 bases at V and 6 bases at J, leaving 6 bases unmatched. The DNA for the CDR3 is TGTGCCAGCAGTGAACGCCAGGGGGTGGATGGCTACACCTTC. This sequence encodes CASSERQGVDGYTF.

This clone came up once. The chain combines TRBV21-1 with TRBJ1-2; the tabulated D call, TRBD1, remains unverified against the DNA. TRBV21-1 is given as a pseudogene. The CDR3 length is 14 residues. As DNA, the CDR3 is TGTGCCAGCACCAACCAGGACAGGGGGTATGGCTACACCTTC. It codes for CASTNQDRGYGYTF.

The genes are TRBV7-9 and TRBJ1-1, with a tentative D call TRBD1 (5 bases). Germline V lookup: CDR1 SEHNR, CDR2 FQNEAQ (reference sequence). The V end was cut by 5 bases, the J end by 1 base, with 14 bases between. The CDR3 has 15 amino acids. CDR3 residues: CASSPSSGQNTEAFF. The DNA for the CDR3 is TGTGCCAGCAGCCCGTCATCCGGACAGAACACTGAAGCTTTCTTT. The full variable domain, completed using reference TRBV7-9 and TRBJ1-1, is DTGVSQNPRHKITKRGQNVTFRCDPISEHNRLYWYRQTLGQGPEFLTYFQNEAQLEKSRLLSDRFSAERPKGSFSTLEIQRTEQGDSAMYLCASSPSSGQNTEAFFGQGTRLTVV.

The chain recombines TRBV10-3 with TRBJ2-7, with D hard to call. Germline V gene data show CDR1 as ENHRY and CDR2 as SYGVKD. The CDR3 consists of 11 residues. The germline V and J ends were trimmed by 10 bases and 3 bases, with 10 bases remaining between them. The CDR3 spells CATGVGYEQYF. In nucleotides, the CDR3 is TGTGCCACCGGAGTAGGCTACGAGCAGTACTTC.

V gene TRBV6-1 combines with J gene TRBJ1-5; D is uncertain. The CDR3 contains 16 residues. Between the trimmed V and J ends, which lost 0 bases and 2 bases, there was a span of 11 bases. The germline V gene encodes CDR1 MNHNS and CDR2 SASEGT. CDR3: CASSEAAGSGNQPQHF. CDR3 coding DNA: TGTGCCAGCAGTGAAGCGGCGGGTTCGGGCAATCAGCCCCAGCATTTT.

The CDR3 protein is CASSLVTGGGYNEQFF. CDR3 sequence (DNA): TGTGCCAGCAGCTTAGTTACGGGGGGAGGATACAATGAGCAGTTCTTC. The chain has TRBV7-9 and TRBJ2-1; 7 bases match TRBD2. CDR1 SEHNR and CDR2 FQNEAQ come from the germline V gene (reference sequence). The length of the CDR3 is 16 residues. The trim removed 1 base at V and 4 bases at J, leaving 7 bases unmatched.

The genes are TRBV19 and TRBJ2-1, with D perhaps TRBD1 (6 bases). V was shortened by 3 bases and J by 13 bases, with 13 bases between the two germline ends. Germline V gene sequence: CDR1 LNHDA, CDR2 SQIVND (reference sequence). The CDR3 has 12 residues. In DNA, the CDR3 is TGTGCCAGTAGTATGGGGCGGACAGACCAGTTCTTC. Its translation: CASSMGRTDQFF.

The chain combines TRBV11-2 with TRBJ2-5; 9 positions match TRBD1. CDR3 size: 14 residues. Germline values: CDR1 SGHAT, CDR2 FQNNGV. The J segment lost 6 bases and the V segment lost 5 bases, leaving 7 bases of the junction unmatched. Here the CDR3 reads CASSQGTGPQTQYF. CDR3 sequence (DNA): TGTGCCAGCAGCCAGGGGACAGGGCCGCAGACCCAGTACTTC.

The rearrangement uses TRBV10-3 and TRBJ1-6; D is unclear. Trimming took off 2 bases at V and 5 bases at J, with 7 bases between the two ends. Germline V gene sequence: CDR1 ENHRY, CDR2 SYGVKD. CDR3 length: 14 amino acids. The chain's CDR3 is CAISEGLDNSPLHF. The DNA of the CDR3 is TGTGCCATCAGTGAGGGACTGGATAATTCACCCCTCCACTTT.

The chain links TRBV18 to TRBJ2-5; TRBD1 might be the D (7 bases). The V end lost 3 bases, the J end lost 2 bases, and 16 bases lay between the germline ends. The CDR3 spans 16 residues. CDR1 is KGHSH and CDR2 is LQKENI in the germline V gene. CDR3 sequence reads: CASSPPLAGGQETQYF. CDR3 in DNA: TGTGCCAGCTCACCGCCGTTGGCAGGGGGGCAAGAGACCCAGTACTTC.